These 27 T cell receptor beta chains were all obtained from the same sample, sequenced in a study of cytomegalovirus exposure and HLA in healthy donors listed by TCRdb under 2017. Receptor amplification or capture employed the immunoSEQ multiplex PCR assay. For the multiplex PCR, a mixture combining 60 forward primers for TCR Vbeta segments and 13 reverse primers for TCR Jbeta segments was used. In its TCRdb copy, this immuneACCESS table keeps in-frame sequences only and misses some clones. Where compared with another copy, unresolved V genes explain less than half of these, and the others have no known cause. This sample has roughly 290,000 clones in its table, and 85% to 90% of those were observed once. The ten largest account for about 2.5% of the sample. Sequencing input: PBMCs. The source of these receptors is a woman between 18 and 30 years old in good health and CMV-seronegative.

J is TRBJ1-1 and V is TRBV11-2; D may be TRBD1 (5 bases). The CDR3 has 15 amino acids. The V and J ends lost 0 bases and 1 base respectively, with 9 bases between them. Germline V gene data show CDR1 as SGHAT and CDR2 as FQNNGV. CDR3 nucleotides: TGTGCCAGCAGCTTAGAGGCAGGGAAGAACACTGAAGCTTTCTTT. Translating gives CASSLEAGKNTEAFF.

The chain uses TRBV14 and TRBJ1-1; TRBD1 aligns across 9 bases. After removal of 4 bases from V and 7 bases from J, the junction contained 10 bases not matched to a gene. This CDR3 spans 15 amino acids. From germline, CDR1 is SGHDN and CDR2 FVKESK. CDR3 amino acids: CASSLGTGRIDEAFF. DNA for the CDR3: TGTGCCAGCAGCCTCGGGACAGGGCGAATTGATGAAGCTTTCTTT.

The chain recombines TRBV11-2 with TRBJ2-7, with a possible D match to TRBD1 (5 bases). The germline V and J ends were trimmed by 4 bases and 4 bases, with 11 bases remaining between them. This CDR3 is 13 amino acids long. Germline loops: CDR1 SGHAT, CDR2 FQNNGV. The CDR3 DNA is TGTGCCAGCAGCTCAGGGCCGTCGTACGAGCAGTACTTC. This gives the protein CASSSGPSYEQYF.

The gene calls are TRBV5-5 and TRBJ2-1; TRBD1 agrees at 7 bases. V dropped 1 base and J dropped 4; count of bases not matched to a gene: 2. Germline values: CDR1 SGHKS, CDR2 YYEKEE (reference sequence). The CDR3 runs to 14 residues. The CDR3 loop is CASSLSGGYNEQFF. In nucleotides, the CDR3 is TGTGCCAGCAGCTTGTCAGGGGGTTACAATGAGCAGTTCTTC. Combining the CDR3 with reference TRBV5-5 and TRBJ2-1 gives the whole variable domain DAGVTQSPTHLIKTRGQQVTLRCSPISGHKSVSWYQQVLGQGPQFIFQYYEKEERGRGNFPDRFSARQFPNYSSELNVNALLLGDSALYLCASSLSGGYNEQFFGPGTRLTVL.

Concerning this clone: Its ends do not fully match the called genes, so a read error is possible. The same CDR3 arises from other DNA sequences in this sample as well. This chain uses TRBV6-5 with TRBJ1-6; 7 bases fit TRBD1. The CDR3 sequence is 14 residues long. CDR1 is MNHEY and CDR2 is SVGAGI in the germline V gene. CDR3 coding DNA: TGTGCCAGCAGTAGGGGACAGCGTAATTCCCCCCTCCACTTT. Its protein is CASSRGQRNSPLHF.

The J gene is TRBJ1-3, the V gene TRBV5-6; the match to TRBD1 covers 10 bases. The CDR3 covers 16 residues. Germline V lookup: CDR1 SGHDT, CDR2 YYEEEE. The V gene end was trimmed by 2 bases and the J gene end by 3 bases; junction bases not matched to a gene: 5. CDR3 loop: CASSFRDRGLGNTIYF. CDR3 DNA sequence: TGTGCCAGCAGCTTCCGGGACAGGGGCCTTGGAAACACCATATATTTT.

This chain links TRBV2 with TRBJ1-1; the D is unclear. The ends were cut back, 2 bases at V and 0 bases at J, with 10 bases in the middle. The CDR3 totals 15 residues. Per germline, CDR1 SNHLY and CDR2 FYNNEI. The DNA for the CDR3 is TGTGCCAGCAGTGAAAGGCAGGCGATGAACACTGAAGCTTTCTTT. It codes for CASSERQAMNTEAFF. Drawing the rest from reference TRBV2 and TRBJ1-1, the complete variable domain is EPEVTQTPSHQVTQMGQEVILRCVPISNHLYFYWYRQILGQKVEFLVSFYNNEISEKSEIFDDQFSVERPDGSNFTLKIRSTKLEDSAMYFCASSERQAMNTEAFFGQGTRLTVV.

Notes on this clone: One junction end disagrees with the germline gene, perhaps due to a read error. The chain couples TRBV19 to TRBJ1-5; D unclear. The length of the CDR3 is 14 residues. CDR1 is LNHDA and CDR2 is SQIVND in the germline V gene (reference sequence). CDR3: CANSDTYSNQPQHF. CDR3 DNA: TGTGCCAATAGTGACACTTATAGCAATCAGCCCCAGCATTTT.

This chain connects TRBV9 to TRBJ2-2; a weak D match, TRBD2 (5 bases). Trimming shortened V by 7 bases and J by 7 bases, and 5 bases separated the two germline ends. The CDR3 extends over 10 amino acids. Germline assignment: CDR1 SGDLS and CDR2 YYNGEE. DNA for the CDR3: TGTGCCAGCGGAGGCGGGGAGCTGTTTTTT. Amino acids: CASGGGELFF.

In its sample, this clone was seen a few times. The chain joins TRBV5-1 to TRBJ1-2, with D perhaps TRBD1 (6 bases). The CDR3 runs 13 residues. Trimming shortened V by 2 bases and J by 8 bases, and 13 bases separated the two germline ends. Germline lookup yields CDR1 SGHRS and CDR2 YFSETQ. The CDR3 reads CASSFQQGGGYTF. The CDR3, as DNA: TGCGCCAGCAGCTTCCAACAGGGAGGGGGCTACACCTTC.

This chain links TRBV7-6 with TRBJ2-5; TRBD2 matches at 11 bases. The germline V gene encodes CDR1 SGHVS and CDR2 FNYEAQ. Germline trimming cut 5 bases from V and 0 bases from J; bases unmatched to any gene: 5. This CDR3 comprises 16 residues. CDR3 sequence reads: CASSGTSGGNQETQYF. CDR3 DNA: TGTGCCAGCAGCGGAACTAGCGGGGGAAACCAAGAGACCCAGTACTTC.

This clone was seen once. The J gene is TRBJ1-3, the V gene TRBV29-1; D is possibly TRBD1 (5 bases). Germline values: CDR1 SQVTM, CDR2 ANQGSEA. V was cut by 4 bases and J by 4 bases, with 8 bases left in between. The CDR3 spans 12 residues. CDR3 in amino acids: CSVGGAGNTIYF. The CDR3 region has the DNA TGCAGCGTTGGCGGGGCCGGAAACACCATATATTTT.

The V gene is TRBV27, the J gene TRBJ2-5; TRBD1 is a possible D gene (5 bases). Deletions cut 7 bases from V and 0 bases from J, with 18 bases between. Germline CDR1 reads MNHEY; CDR2 reads SMNVEV (reference sequence). The CDR3 contains 16 residues. CDR3 loop: CASIVAGPTHQETQYF. In nucleotides, the CDR3 is TGTGCCAGCATAGTTGCAGGGCCTACACACCAAGAGACCCAGTACTTC.

This sequence joins TRBV6-5 and TRBJ1-1; D unclear. Between the trimmed V and J ends, which lost 4 bases and 1 base, there was a span of 13 bases. CDR3 length equals 15 residues. CDR1 MNHEY and CDR2 SVGAGI come from the germline V gene. CDR3 in amino acids: CASSSVGWKNTEAFF. For the CDR3, the DNA is TGTGCCAGCAGTTCTGTCGGGTGGAAGAACACTGAAGCTTTCTTT.

The J gene is TRBJ2-7, the V gene TRBV7-9; unclear D gene. The germline V gene encodes CDR1 SEHNR and CDR2 FQNEAQ (reference sequence). CDR3 size: 14 residues. V shed 2 bases and J shed 7 bases, with 15 bases lying between them. The CDR3 region has the DNA TGTGCCAGCAGCTTATCCCCACGAATTCAGGAGCAGTACTTC. Translated: CASSLSPRIQEQYF.

The chain employs TRBV9 and TRBJ1-1; D remains ambiguous. With 5 bases removed from V and 3 bases from J, the gap between germline ends came to 17 bases. The V gene's germline CDR1 is SGDLS and CDR2 YYNGEE. The CDR3 covers 15 residues. The DNA of the CDR3 is TGTGCCAGCAGGGACCCACGGGGTGGGGACACTGAAGCTTTCTTT. Protein: CASRDPRGGDTEAFF.

The V and J genes are TRBV5-1 and TRBJ1-2; no firm D call. The ends were cut back, 2 bases at V and 8 bases at J, with 16 bases in the middle. The germline V gene has CDR1 SGHRS and CDR2 YFSETQ. CDR3 length equals 14 residues. Here the CDR3 DNA reads TGCGCCAGCAGCTTTGGAGGGAGGGAACAGGGCTACACCTTC. Amino acid sequence: CASSFGGREQGYTF.

The J gene is TRBJ2-1, the V gene TRBV30; D is ambiguous. Deletions cut 0 bases from V and 9 bases from J, with 9 bases between. Germline V gene lookup returns CDR1 GTSNPN and CDR2 SVGIG (reference sequence). This CDR3 has 12 amino acids. The CDR3 DNA reads as TGTGCCTGGAGTGTACGAGATCCTGAGCAGTTCTTC. Protein product: CAWSVRDPEQFF. Full variable domain (outside the CDR3, taken from reference TRBV30 and TRBJ2-1): SQTIHQWPATLVQPVGSPLSLECTVEGTSNPNLYWYRQAAGRGLQLLFYSVGIGQISSEVPQNLSASRPQDRQFILSSKKLLLSDSGFYLCAWSVRDPEQFFGPGTRLTVL.

The chain joins TRBV7-9 to TRBJ1-2, with D unresolved. V was shortened by 0 bases and J by 6 bases, with 8 bases between the two germline ends. Germline loops: CDR1 SEHNR, CDR2 FQNEAQ (reference sequence). The CDR3 has 13 residues. Here the CDR3 reads CASSLAWGDGYTF. The CDR3 region has the DNA TGTGCCAGCAGCTTAGCATGGGGAGATGGCTACACCTTC.

This clone was recorded a few times. V usage is TRBV5-6 and J usage is TRBJ2-7; D might be TRBD1 (5 bases). This CDR3 comprises 14 residues. Between the trimmed V and J ends, which lost 2 bases and 1 base, there was a span of 10 bases. Germline-derived CDR1 and CDR2 are SGHDT and YYEEEE. CDR3 sequence: CASSFPTVSYEQYF. The CDR3 bases are TGTGCCAGCAGCTTCCCGACAGTTTCCTACGAGCAGTACTTC.

The chain recombines TRBV9 with TRBJ2-1, with 7 nucleotides matching TRBD2. Germline-derived CDR1 and CDR2 are SGDLS and YYNGEE. There are 16 residues in the CDR3. V was clipped by 4 bases and J by 7 bases; unmatched bases: 14. This CDR3 is CASSTRSGTTWNEQFF. In DNA, the CDR3 is TGTGCCAGCAGCACCCGAAGTGGGACTACCTGGAATGAGCAGTTCTTC. Supplemented by reference TRBV9 and TRBJ2-1, the full variable domain reads DSGVTQTPKHLITATGQRVTLRCSPRSGDLSVYWYQQSLDQGLQFLIQYYNGEERAKGNILERFSAQQFPDLHSELNLSSLELGDSALYFCASSTRSGTTWNEQFFGPGTRLTVL.

The V gene is TRBV11-2, the J gene TRBJ2-6; TRBD2 is a possible D gene (5 bases). Germline V gene lookup returns CDR1 SGHAT and CDR2 FQNNGV. V dropped 1 base and J dropped 2 bases, with 6 bases sitting between them. The CDR3 extends over 15 amino acids. The CDR3 DNA follows: TGTGCCAGCAGCTTAGCTAGCCCTGGGGCCAACGTCCTGACTTTC. Translation: CASSLASPGANVLTF. Drawing the rest from reference TRBV11-2 and TRBJ2-6, the complete variable domain is EAGVAQSPRYKIIEKRQSVAFWCNPISGHATLYWYQQILGQGPKLLIQFQNNGVVDDSQLPKDRFSAERLKGVDSTLKIQPAKLEDSAVYLCASSLASPGANVLTFGAGSRLTVL.

The chain employs TRBV5-1 and TRBJ1-1, with D tentatively TRBD1 (6 bases). The V gene's germline CDR1 is SGHRS and CDR2 YFSETQ. The V gene lost 7 bases and the J gene lost 1 base, with 17 bases spanning the gap. The CDR3 loop spans 15 amino acids. In DNA form, the CDR3 reads TGCGCCAGCGTAAGGGGGACCCTGGGGAACACTGAAGCTTTCTTT. Translating it yields CASVRGTLGNTEAFF.

The V and J genes are TRBV7-6 and TRBJ2-3; the match to TRBD1 covers 7 bases. V lost 4 bases, J lost 0 bases, and 10 bases stayed unmatched. The CDR3 loop spans 17 amino acids. The V gene's germline CDR1 is SGHVS and CDR2 FNYEAQ. The CDR3 here is CASSSNSDRPSTDTQYF. In DNA form, the CDR3 reads TGTGCCAGCAGCTCGAACTCGGACAGGCCGAGCACAGATACGCAGTATTTT.

As for this clone: Within the sample, other DNA sequences also encode this same CDR3. The V call is TRBV19, the J call TRBJ1-2; weak D call: TRBD1 (6 bases). CDR1 is LNHDA, CDR2 SQIVND, per germline (reference sequence). The V end was cut by 5 bases, the J end by 2 bases, with 9 bases between. The CDR3 length is 13 residues. CDR3 sequence (DNA): TGTGCCAGTAGTCCGACAGGAAACTATGGCTACACCTTC. As protein: CASSPTGNYGYTF.

The J gene is TRBJ2-7, the V gene TRBV29-1; 11 nucleotides agree with TRBD1. The ends lost 4 bases at V and 2 bases at J; junction bases unmatched: 4. In germline, CDR1 is SQVTM, CDR2 ANQGSEA. CDR3 length equals 14 residues. This CDR3 reads CSVVPGQGAYEQYF. CDR3 DNA: TGCAGCGTTGTACCGGGACAGGGGGCCTACGAGCAGTACTTC.

The V gene is TRBV23-1, the J gene TRBJ1-6, with TRBD1 identical over 7 bases. TRBV23-1 is filed as an ORF, its function uncertain. This CDR3 has 17 amino acids. J lost 10 bases, V lost 3 bases, and 15 bases had no gene match. The DNA for the CDR3 is TGCGCCAGCAGTCACCCGGACAGGAGGAGCCCTGAATCACCCCTCCACTTT. Translation gives CASSHPDRRSPESPLHF.